This TCR beta chain was observed in a study of T cells in Graves' hyperthyroidism and ophthalmopathy. The study, taken as a whole, reports: The model predicted ophthalmopathy a median around six months before onset.

This clonotype was detected ten times or more. Its antigen is unknown. Amplified TCR beta CDR3 regions came from RNA transcripts. The HTBI primer set drove a first-round RT-PCR of the TCR CDR3. MiXCR, applied by TCRdb to the multiplex PCR reads, yields one record per CDR3 protein. The data contain over 550,000 distinct CDR3 sequences, around 17% of them singletons. CDR3 length: 14 amino acids. Germline V gene data show CDR1 as DFQATT and CDR2 as SNEGSKA (reference sequence). V lost 0 bases to trimming and J lost 4 bases, with 11 bases between them. Sequencing was performed on blood. The chain is built from TRBV20-1 and TRBJ2-3, with D hard to call. This sequence was found in a woman aged 18-29 years with Graves' hyperthyroidism. The CDR3 DNA follows: TGCAGTGCTAGAGAAGGAAGGAATTCAGATACGCAGTATTTT. The encoded protein is CSAREGRNSDTQYF.